This paragraph covers one T cell receptor (beta chain) sequence. The sample comes from a study of OX40 agonist ivuxolimab in advanced cancers. Assay used: immunoSEQ multiplex PCR; TCRdb lists only in-frame clones, some missing. This table has under 20,000 clones, approximately 84% appearing once. The sequence was obtained from an adult with an advanced solid tumor such as melanoma, head and neck, liver or kidney cancer. The source was CD4+ or CD8+ T cells sorted from blood, collected in a trial of the OX40 agonist ivuxolimab.

As DNA, the CDR3 is TGTGCCAGCAGCCTCCTCTCCGGGACAGACTATGGCTACACCTTC. Translated, it gives CASSLLSGTDYGYTF. This chain connects TRBV27 to TRBJ1-2, with TRBD1 identical over 7 bases. CDR1 MNHEY and CDR2 SMNVEV come from the germline V gene (reference sequence). The CDR3 runs 15 residues. J lost 3 bases, V lost 6 bases, and 10 bases had no gene match.